The T cell receptor beta chain under discussion was sequenced for a study of blood T cells in healthy people across ages. Through a sample-barcoded 5' primer and a J-beta primer mix, a second PCR was run for roughly 7 to 12 cycles. Each cDNA molecule received a tag from a template-switch adaptor that had 12 random nucleotides. TCRdb re-analysed the 5' RACE reads in MiXCR, keeping a single row per CDR3 protein. Of fewer than 700,000 distinct CDR3 sequences in the sample, roughly two fifths were seen once. The germline gives CDR1 SGHAT, CDR2 FQNNGV. The CDR3 is made up of 15 amino acids. The V end lost 6 bases, the J end lost 0 bases, and 11 bases lay between the germline ends.

The chain links TRBV11-2 to TRBJ2-2; D is perhaps TRBD1 (6 bases). This clonotype was obtained from a man older than 75 in good health. What was sequenced was blood. The CDR3 nucleotides read TGTGCCAGCAGTCAACAGGGCTCGAACACCGGGGAGCTGTTTTTT. Protein: CASSQQGSNTGELFF.